This TCR beta chain was profiled in a study of response to subunit inactivated influenza vaccine. Study-wide points: Authors suggested each seasonal influenza vaccination recruits few new T cells.

TCRdb re-analysed the RT-PCR reads in MiXCR, keeping a single row per CDR3 protein. The sample shows roughly 700,000 distinct CDR3 sequences, 15% to 17% of them seen only once. Comment on this clonotype: Its specificity is not known.

This CDR3 spans 18 amino acids. The starting material was PBMCs from blood, obtained 11 to 12 days after vaccination. The origin of this receptor is a man aged 50 to 60 who received an inactivated influenza vaccine. The V call is TRBV21-1, the J call TRBJ2-2; the D call TRBD1 from the table was never checked on the DNA. TRBV21-1 corresponds to a pseudogene. The CDR3 DNA follows: TGTGCCAGCAGCCCAAACCGGGTAGGGGGCTTAGACACCGGGGAGCTGTTTTTT. Translated, it gives CASSPNRVGGLDTGELFF.